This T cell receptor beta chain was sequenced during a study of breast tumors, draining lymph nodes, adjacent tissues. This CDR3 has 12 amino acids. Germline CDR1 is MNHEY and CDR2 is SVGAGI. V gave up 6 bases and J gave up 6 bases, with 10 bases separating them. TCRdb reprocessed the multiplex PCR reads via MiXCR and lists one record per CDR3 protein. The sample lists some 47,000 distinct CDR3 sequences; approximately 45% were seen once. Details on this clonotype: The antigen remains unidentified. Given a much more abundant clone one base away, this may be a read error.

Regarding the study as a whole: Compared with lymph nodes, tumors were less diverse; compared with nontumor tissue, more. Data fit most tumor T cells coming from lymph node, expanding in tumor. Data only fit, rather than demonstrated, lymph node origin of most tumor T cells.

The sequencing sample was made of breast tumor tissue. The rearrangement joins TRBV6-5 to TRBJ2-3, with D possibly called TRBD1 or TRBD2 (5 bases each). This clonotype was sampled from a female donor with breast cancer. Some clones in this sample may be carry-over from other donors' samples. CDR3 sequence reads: CASRPWDDTQYF. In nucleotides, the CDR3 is TGTGCCAGCAGGCCCTGGGACGATACGCAGTATTTT.